This TCR beta chain was observed in a study of identical twins. Whole-study results and caveats: With abundant cord blood beta clonotypes, insertions were fewer; memory repertoires showed no such pattern.

TCRdb ran MiXCR on the 5' RACE reads and lists one entry per CDR3 protein. In the table there are 420,000 or so distinct CDR3 sequences, about 18% of which are singletons. This clonotype came up many times. Its antigen is still unknown. There are 16 residues in the CDR3. V dropped 4 bases and J dropped 4 bases, with 17 bases sitting between them. Germline assignment: CDR1 LNHDA and CDR2 SQIVND (reference sequence). The specimen was naive T cells sorted from blood. The V gene is TRBV19, the J gene TRBJ2-1; D may be TRBD1 (6 bases). The TCR comes from a man aged 45 to 65 in good health. The CDR3 spells CASSTTGLPPYNEQFF. In DNA, the CDR3 is TGTGCCAGTAGTACAACAGGGTTACCCCCGTACAATGAGCAGTTCTTC.